A selection of T cell receptor beta chains follows, all from one sample in a study of cytomegalovirus exposure and HLA in healthy donors. Method: immunoSEQ multiplex PCR; TCRdb's copy keeps in-frame clones and lacks some. The sample has 150,000 to 200,000 clones, around 87% seen once. Material: PBMCs. The receptors stem from a woman aged 30 to 39 in good health and CMV-seronegative. Each CDR3 is given with its conserved first and last residue. A D gene is named only where the DNA matches it firmly. Clone size is shown for a subset of rows, as once, few, many or a class of expanded clone.

j_call clone_size v_call d_call cdr3_nt cdr3_aa
TRBJ2-3 - TRBV27 - TGTGCCAGCAGTTCGGGACTCCCTCTTCAAGGGGCAGATACGCAGTATTTT CASSSGLPLQGADTQYF
TRBJ1-2 once TRBV19 TRBD1 TGTGCCAGTAGTTCGCAGGGGGCTGGCTATGGCTACACCTTC CASSSQGAGYGYTF
TRBJ2-7 - TRBV7-6 TRBD1 TGTGCCAGCAGCCCGACAGGGCCCTCCTACGAGCAGTACTTC CASSPTGPSYEQYF
TRBJ1-2 - TRBV10-3 TRBD1 TGTGCCATTTCAACGGGACAGGGTAGAAGCTACACCTTC CAISTGQGRSYTF
TRBJ1-2 few TRBV7-6 TRBD1 TGTGCCAGCAGCCCCCGGACAGGGCCCTACGGCTACACCTTC CASSPRTGPYGYTF
TRBJ1-2 - TRBV10-1 TRBD1 TGCGCCAGCAGTCCGGACAGGGCATATGGCTACACCTTC CASSPDRAYGYTF
TRBJ2-3 - TRBV10-2 - TGCGCCAGCAGTGGGTTCTCCGGGGAGCGGTACACAGATACGCAGTATTTT CASSGFSGERYTDTQYF
TRBJ2-1 few TRBV27 - TGTGCCAGCAGTTTATTTGGGGAGACAAATGAGCAGTTCTTC CASSLFGETNEQFF
TRBJ2-7 - TRBV7-9 - TGTGCCAGCAGCTTAGACAGGGGAGGCTACGAGCAGTACTTC CASSLDRGGYEQYF
TRBJ1-4 - TRBV19 TRBD1 TGTGCCAGTAGCAATAGACAGGGTGCTAATGAAAAACTGTTTTTT CASSNRQGANEKLFF
TRBJ1-2 - TRBV9 TRBD1 TGTGCCAGCAGCGTAGCCCCAGCACAGGGGGGGAGCTATGGCTACACCTTC CASSVAPAQGGSYGYTF